These T cell receptor beta chains were read from a single sample in a study of technical replicates of blood from a few donors. Generated by immunoSEQ multiplex PCR, the TCRdb table keeps only in-frame clones and is missing some. The table shows around 68,000 clones, with 95% to 97% occurring only once. The sequenced sample consisted of T cells isolated from PBMCs. These receptors all come from a human donor in good health. The CDR3 runs from the conserved cysteine through the conserved F or W. D genes are given only for firm matches.

V: TRBV5-1
J: TRBJ1-5
D: TRBD1
DNA: TGCGCCAGCAGCTTGGGGACAGGGGGCGGCCAGCCCCAGCATTTT
CDR3: CASSLGTGGGQPQHF

V: TRBV4-1
J: TRBJ1-4
D: -
DNA: TGCGCCAGCAGCCAAGAACCGGGACAATATGAAAAACTGTTTTTT
CDR3: CASSQEPGQYEKLFF

V: TRBV29-1
J: TRBJ2-7
D: TRBD1
DNA: TGCAGCGTTGAGTTCCGGGACAGGGGCTACGAGCAGTACTTC
CDR3: CSVEFRDRGYEQYF

V: TRBV7-2
J: TRBJ2-7
D: -
DNA: TGTGCCAGCAACCCGGGATCTAGCTCCTACGAGCAGTACTTC
CDR3: CASNPGSSSYEQYF

V: TRBV10-1
J: TRBJ2-1
D: TRBD2
DNA: TGCGCCAGCAGTGAATTAGCGGGAGAGATCAATGAGCAGTTCTTC
CDR3: CASSELAGEINEQFF

V: TRBV6-5
J: TRBJ1-1
D: -
DNA: TGTGCCAGCAGTTCAGGAATGAACACTGAAGCTTTCTTT
CDR3: CASSSGMNTEAFF

V: TRBV7-2
J: TRBJ2-7
D: TRBD2
DNA: TGTGCCAGCAGCGGACTAGCGACCCACTACGAGCAGTACTTC
CDR3: CASSGLATHYEQYF

V: TRBV9
J: TRBJ2-7
D: -
DNA: TGTGCCAGCAGCCGACTTACAGCGGACGAGCAGTACTTC
CDR3: CASSRLTADEQYF

V: TRBV6-1
J: TRBJ2-4
D: TRBD2
DNA: TGTGCCAGCAGTGAGACTAGCGGGAGGGCCGCCAAAAACATTCAGTACTTC
CDR3: CASSETSGRAAKNIQYF

V: TRBV10-1
J: TRBJ1-2
D: TRBD1
DNA: TGCGCCAACCGGGACAGGGTTTACTATGGCTACACCTTC
CDR3: CANRDRVYYGYTF

V: TRBV29-1
J: TRBJ1-4
D: -
DNA: TGCAGCGTTATCAACTATAACGAAAAACTGTTTTTT
CDR3: CSVINYNEKLFF

V: TRBV11-2
J: TRBJ2-1
D: TRBD2
DNA: TGTGCCAGCAGCTTAGGTCTAGCGGGGACCAATGAGCAGTTCTTC
CDR3: CASSLGLAGTNEQFF

V: TRBV6-5
J: TRBJ2-1
D: -
DNA: TGTGCCAGCAGTTACAAGGAGTACAATGAGCAGTTCTTC
CDR3: CASSYKEYNEQFF

V: TRBV7-6
J: TRBJ1-2
D: TRBD1
DNA: TGTGCCAGCAGCTTGACAGGGTCCCGAGCCTATGGCTACACCTTC
CDR3: CASSLTGSRAYGYTF

V: TRBV7-8
J: TRBJ1-1
D: -
DNA: TGTGCCAGCAGCTTAGTACTTTCTAACACTGAAGCTTTCTTT
CDR3: CASSLVLSNTEAFF

V: TRBV5-8
J: TRBJ2-4
D: -
DNA: TGTGCCAGGACCCAGGACAGTAAAAACATTCAGTACTTC
CDR3: CARTQDSKNIQYF

V: TRBV19
J: TRBJ2-3
D: TRBD2
DNA: TGTGCCAGTAGTATAGAGATCCTAGCGGGAAACACAGATACGCAGTATTTT
CDR3: CASSIEILAGNTDTQYF

V: TRBV27
J: TRBJ2-7
D: TRBD2
DNA: TGTGCCAGCAGTTTAAGGGTGGGACTAGCACCTAGGGAGCAGTACTTC
CDR3: CASSLRVGLAPREQYF

V: TRBV2
J: TRBJ2-5
D: TRBD1
DNA: TGTGCCAGCAGTGCCTTTCAGTACGGGGACAGGGGAGAGACCCAGTACTTC
CDR3: CASSAFQYGDRGETQYF

V: TRBV5-1
J: TRBJ1-1
D: -
DNA: TGCGCCAGCAGCTGGACGACAGGGAACACTGAAGCTTTCTTT
CDR3: CASSWTTGNTEAFF

V: TRBV6-5
J: TRBJ1-1
D: -
DNA: TGTGCCAGCAGTTACACAGACCTGAACACTGAAGCTTTCTTT
CDR3: CASSYTDLNTEAFF

V: TRBV7-7
J: TRBJ1-2
D: TRBD1
DNA: TGTGCTAGCAGCTCCACGACAGGGGGGCGGAACGTCTATGGCTACACCTTC
CDR3: CASSSTTGGRNVYGYTF

V: TRBV6-5
J: TRBJ2-1
D: TRBD2
DNA: TGTGCCAGCACCCTAGCGGGAGGGGTCAATGAGCAGTTCTTC
CDR3: CASTLAGGVNEQFF

V: TRBV10-3
J: TRBJ1-1
D: -
DNA: TGTGCCATCAGGGAACAGGGATTTGGCACTGAAGCTTTCTTT
CDR3: CAIREQGFGTEAFF

V: TRBV7-8
J: TRBJ2-1
D: TRBD2
DNA: TGTGCCAGCAGCTTACGTGGCGGGAGTACCCATGAGCAGTTCTTC
CDR3: CASSLRGGSTHEQFF

V: TRBV6-5
J: TRBJ1-3
D: -
DNA: TGTGCCAGCAGTTATCGGGGGGCGCTTGGAAACACCATATATTTT
CDR3: CASSYRGALGNTIYF

V: TRBV19
J: TRBJ2-7
D: -
DNA: TGTGCCAGTAGCCCAGACATAAGCTACGAGCAGTACTTC
CDR3: CASSPDISYEQYF

V: TRBV4-1
J: TRBJ2-1
D: -
DNA: TGCGCCAGCAGCCTACAGGGCGATGAGCAGTTCTTC
CDR3: CASSLQGDEQFF